The clone carrying this TCR beta chain was observed a single time. The data were produced by immunoSEQ multiplex PCR, yet TCRdb's version contains in-frame clones alone and is incomplete. The repertoire holds 75,000 to 95,000 clones, with just over 90% as singletons. The V gene's germline CDR1 is SGHNT and CDR2 YYREEE (reference sequence). Unmatched junction bases numbered 8, after V lost 0 bases and J lost 6 bases. The CDR3 covers 15 residues. This sample was taken from a study of technical replicates of blood from a handful of donors. The clonotype originates from a human donor in good health. The source material was T cells isolated from PBMCs. This chain uses TRBV5-4 with TRBJ1-2; 7 bases are shared with TRBD1. For the CDR3, the DNA is TGTGCCAGCAGCTTGGATAGGGTCAGGGGGAATGGCTACACCTTC. Translating it yields CASSLDRVRGNGYTF.